This TCR beta chain was sequenced during a study of T cell responses to AZD1222 COVID-19 vaccine. The data were produced by immunoSEQ multiplex PCR, yet TCRdb's version contains in-frame clones alone and is incomplete. The sample yields 85,000 to 120,000 clones, 84% seen once. The CDR3 is 18 residues long. The V end was cut by 5 bases, the J end by 0 bases, with 17 bases between. Germline V gene lookup returns CDR1 LNHDA and CDR2 SQIVND (reference sequence). The sequence derives from an adult in good health. The sequences come from peripheral blood, collected on day 0 of AZD1222 vaccination. The chain joins TRBV19 to TRBJ1-6; D might be TRBD1 (5 bases). CDR3 loop: CASSGRRAGFSYNSPLHF. CDR3 sequence (DNA): TGTGCCAGTAGTGGACGCAGGGCCGGCTTCTCCTATAATTCACCCCTCCACTTT.